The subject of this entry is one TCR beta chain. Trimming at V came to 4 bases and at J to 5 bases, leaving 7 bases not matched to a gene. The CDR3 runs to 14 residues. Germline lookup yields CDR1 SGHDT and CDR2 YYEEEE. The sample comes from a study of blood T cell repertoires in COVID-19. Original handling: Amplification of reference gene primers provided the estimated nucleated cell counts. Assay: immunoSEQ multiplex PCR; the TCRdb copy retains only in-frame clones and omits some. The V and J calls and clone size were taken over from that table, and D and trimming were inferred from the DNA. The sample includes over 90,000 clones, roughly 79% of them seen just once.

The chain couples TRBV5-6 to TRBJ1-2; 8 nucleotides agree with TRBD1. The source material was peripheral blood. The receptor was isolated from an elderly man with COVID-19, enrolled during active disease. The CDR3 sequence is CASSPTGVRYGYTF. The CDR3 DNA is TGTGCCAGCAGCCCGACAGGGGTACGATATGGCTACACCTTC. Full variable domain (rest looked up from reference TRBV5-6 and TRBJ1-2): DAGVTQSPTHLIKTRGQQVTLRCSPKSGHDTVSWYQQALGQGPQFIFQYYEEEERQRGNFPDRFSGHQFPNYSSELNVNALLLGDSALYLCASSPTGVRYGYTFGSGTRLTVV.